Reported below is one TCR beta chain. Its recognized antigen is unknown. Base-call qualities are not available, and no considerably larger clone is one nucleotide away. This specimen's time point label, per the study, means: approximately 25 months on ibrutinib. Approximately 2 micrograms of genomic DNA were extracted from cryopreserved PBMCs for TCR beta library preparation. High-throughput TCR beta sequencing was performed on longitudinal blood samples from CLL patients receiving ibrutinib monotherapy. The patients took part in an open-label, single-center phase 2 trial of ibrutinib monotherapy. A MiSeq instrument was used for deep resolution sequencing, which targeted depths ranging from 1 in 1 million up to 1 in 200,000 T cells, with coverage averaging 10x for each clonotype. The immunoSEQ hsTCRB Kit was used to generate TCR beta libraries. The original methods were these. The data were analyzed with ImmunoSEQ Analyzer and ImmunoSEQ Data Assistant, and V, D and J gene assignments followed IMGT definitions. Clonality was computed as one minus normalized Shannon entropy of productive rearrangement frequencies, ranging from 0 to 1. Only overrepresented clonotypes making up at least 0.05% of each patient's repertoire were included in the public clonotype analysis. Some 14 age-matched healthy donor repertoires from immuneACCESS served as clonality controls. TCRdb mirrors the immuneACCESS table, restricted to in-frame sequences. Some clones are absent from its copies; in checked studies, under half trace to an unresolved V gene, and the reason for the others is unknown. The DNA was the basis for D and trimming; V, J and clone size are from that table. This sample gives more than 200,000 clones in total; 70% of them show up just once. Clones ranked in the top ten supply about 16% of the sample.

This sample is drawn from a study of cytotoxic CD8 clonotypes in ibrutinib-treated CLL (dated by TCRdb to about 2021). Turning to the overall study: In this cohort, over 14 patients were treatment-naive and approximately ten were relapsed/refractory, while 17 to 18 had unmutated IGHV. Samples averaged approximately 240,000 productive templates and 94,082 productive rearrangements. Response samples were obtained after a median of around eleven months of treatment, with a range of roughly 6 to 40 months. Cryopreserved peripheral blood mononuclear cells were obtained before treatment, at response, and at either sustained remission or disease progression. Patients were still on ibrutinib when every remission and progressive disease sample was collected. Responses were partial in some 24 patients and complete in 2; after median approximately 67 months follow-up, 14 stayed in remission and some twelve progressed. Of the roughly 81 people in the trial, approximately 24 had longitudinal samples available.

Findings and caveats that apply to the study as a whole: Clonality rose at ibrutinib response, remained stable during sustained remission, and dropped back toward baseline at progression. Baseline clonality was found to be higher than that of age-matched healthy donors and was strongly correlated with circulating CD8+ T-cell counts. Sampling times were not matched between sustained-remission and progressing patients, and lymph node repertoires were not studied. Public clonotypes were rare and either contracted or stayed stable during treatment, and the rise in clonality at ibrutinib response reflected the expansion of private clonotypes.

The germline V gene specifies SGHAT as CDR1 and FQNNGV as CDR2. The V end loses 5 bases and the J end loses 4 bases, and a stretch of 16 bases separates them. The CDR3 has 15 amino acids, counting the end cysteine and phenylalanine. CDR3 DNA only is kept here, 45 bases in frame from base 1. This sequence was found in a human donor with chronic lymphocytic leukemia. The material sequenced was PBMCs, taken after 24 months of ibrutinib treatment. This chain joins TRBV11-2 to TRBJ2-3; no confident D gene assignment can be made. The nucleotide sequence is given as TGTGCCAGCAGCGTAATGGGTAGGGATGCAGATACGCAGTATTTT. This yields the protein CASSVMGRDADTQYF.